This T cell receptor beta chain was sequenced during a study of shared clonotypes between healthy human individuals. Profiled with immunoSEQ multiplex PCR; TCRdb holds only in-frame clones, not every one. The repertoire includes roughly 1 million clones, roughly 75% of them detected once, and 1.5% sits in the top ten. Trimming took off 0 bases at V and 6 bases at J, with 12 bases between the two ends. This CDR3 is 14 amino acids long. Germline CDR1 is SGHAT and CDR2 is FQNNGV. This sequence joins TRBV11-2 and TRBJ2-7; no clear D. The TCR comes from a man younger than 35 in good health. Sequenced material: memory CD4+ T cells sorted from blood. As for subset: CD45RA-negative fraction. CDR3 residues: CASSLDRAVGEQYF. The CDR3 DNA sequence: TGTGCCAGCAGCTTAGATCGGGCAGTAGGCGAGCAGTACTTC.